One and the same sample provided the 26 T cell receptor beta chains below, sequenced in a study of cytomegalovirus exposure and HLA in healthy donors. Amplification used 60 Vbeta primers and 13 Jbeta primers. The data were produced by immunoSEQ multiplex PCR, yet TCRdb's version contains in-frame clones alone and is incomplete. The table records about 180,000 clones, about 80% of them present only once. Input material: PBMCs. The source is a man aged 18 to 29 in good health and CMV-seronegative.

The chain is built from TRBV7-9 and TRBJ2-5, with 12 bases aligning to TRBD2. This CDR3 contains 15 residues. Germline CDR1 SEHNR, CDR2 FQNEAQ (reference sequence). The junction had 4 bases not matched to a gene; V was cut back by 4 bases and J by 4 bases. This CDR3 is CASSSSGRARETQYF. The CDR3 DNA reads as TGTGCCAGCAGCTCTAGCGGGAGGGCCAGAGAGACCCAGTACTTC.

The gene calls are TRBV25-1 and TRBJ1-4, with D unclear. The CDR3 contains 16 residues. The ends were cut back, 5 bases at V and 6 bases at J, with 19 bases in the middle. CDR1 and CDR2 (germline): MGHDK, SYGVNS. CDR3 nucleotide sequence: TGTGCCAGCAGTCCCCAAAGATCGACCCGGGATGAAAAACTGTTTTTT. Its protein product is CASSPQRSTRDEKLFF.

V is TRBV7-2 and J is TRBJ2-1, with 9 bases fitting TRBD1. CDR1 SGHTA and CDR2 FQGNSA come from the germline V gene. The CDR3 is made up of 13 amino acids. V shed 6 bases and J 8 bases; nucleotides not matched to a gene: 5. In DNA, the CDR3 is TGTGCCAGCAGTCGGGACAGGGTGGATGAGCAGTTCTTC. Encoded protein: CASSRDRVDEQFF.

V gene TRBV5-4 combines with J gene TRBJ2-7; possibly TRBD1 for D (6 bases). Germline CDR1 reads SGHNT; CDR2 reads YYREEE (reference sequence). The CDR3 consists of 13 residues. V was cut by 4 bases and J by 5 bases, with 13 bases left in between. The chain's CDR3 is CASSHRGGHEQYF. The CDR3, as DNA: TGTGCCAGCAGCCACCGAGGGGGACACGAGCAGTACTTC.

This clone was picked up one time. The V gene is TRBV6-1, the J gene TRBJ1-2, with D tentatively TRBD1 (5 bases). The V end lost 8 bases, the J end lost 4 bases, and 17 bases lay between the germline ends. This CDR3 has 14 amino acids. Germline V CDR1 and CDR2: MNHNS, SASEGT. The DNA for the CDR3 is TGTGCCAGCCCTAAGACCCAGGGCCCCTATGGCTACACCTTC. It specifies CASPKTQGPYGYTF.

This chain connects TRBV7-9 to TRBJ2-2, with a weak D call TRBD2 (6 bases). Trimming removed 4 bases at V and 2 bases at J, with 14 bases between. Looked up from germline, CDR1 is SEHNR and CDR2 is FQNEAQ (reference sequence). The CDR3 loop spans 16 amino acids. In DNA form, the CDR3 reads TGTGCCAGCAGCTCCCGGGACTCACCAAACACCGGGGAGCTGTTTTTT. This codes for CASSSRDSPNTGELFF.

The chain couples TRBV5-5 to TRBJ1-1; a possible D gene is TRBD1 (5 bases). The CDR3 has 13 residues. V shed 0 bases and J shed 3 bases, with 6 bases lying between them. Germline loops: CDR1 SGHKS, CDR2 YYEKEE (reference sequence). In DNA form, the CDR3 reads TGTGCCAGCAGCTTGGGGGGGGACACTGAAGCTTTCTTT. Amino acid sequence: CASSLGGDTEAFF. Supplemented by reference TRBV5-5 and TRBJ1-1, the full variable domain reads DAGVTQSPTHLIKTRGQQVTLRCSPISGHKSVSWYQQVLGQGPQFIFQYYEKEERGRGNFPDRFSARQFPNYSSELNVNALLLGDSALYLCASSLGGDTEAFFGQGTRLTVV.

J is TRBJ2-5 and V is TRBV13, with D perhaps TRBD1 (6 bases). The CDR3 loop spans 15 amino acids. Trimming cost V 5 bases and J 2 bases, with 15 bases left between them. Germline loops: CDR1 PRHDT, CDR2 FYEKMQ (reference sequence). CDR3 loop: CASSEGSRGQETQYF. The CDR3 DNA sequence: TGTGCCAGCAGCGAAGGGAGCAGGGGACAAGAGACCCAGTACTTC.

This chain connects TRBV9 to TRBJ2-6, with a weak D call TRBD2 (5 bases). The CDR3 loop spans 17 amino acids. In germline, CDR1 is SGDLS, CDR2 YYNGEE. Deletions cut 0 bases from V and 0 bases from J, with 10 bases between. CDR3 residues: CASSVAGGDSGANVLTF. The CDR3 DNA sequence: TGTGCCAGCAGCGTAGCTGGAGGAGACTCTGGGGCCAACGTCCTGACTTTC.

The chain is built from TRBV6-6 and TRBJ1-1, with TRBD1 as a possible D gene (5 bases). The germline gives CDR1 MNHNY, CDR2 SVGAGI (reference sequence). This CDR3 is built from 12 residues. With 7 bases removed from V and 4 bases from J, the gap between germline ends came to 10 bases. CDR3: CASTTGVTEAFF. In DNA form, the CDR3 reads TGTGCCAGCACCACAGGTGTCACTGAAGCTTTCTTT.

The V call is TRBV21-1, the J call TRBJ1-1; the table's D gene call, TRBD1, was not cross checked with the DNA. TRBV21-1 is shown as a pseudogene. The CDR3 is made up of 17 amino acids. CDR3 loop: CASRRPDRLTGCTEAFF. CDR3 nucleotides: TGTGCCAGCAGGCGGCCCGATCGATTAACAGGGTGCACTGAAGCTTTCTTT.

The chain carries TRBV7-9 and TRBJ2-3; TRBD2 matches 7 bases. V was clipped by 3 bases and J by 2 bases; unmatched bases: 17. Germline V CDR1 and CDR2: SEHNR, FQNEAQ (reference sequence). This CDR3 has 19 residues. The CDR3: CASSFDTRTAAGDTDTQYF. The CDR3 bases are TGTGCCAGCAGCTTCGATACGAGGACGGCGGCGGGGGACACAGATACGCAGTATTTT.

The J gene is TRBJ2-7, the V gene TRBV4-2; 9 nucleotides agree with TRBD2. The CDR3 consists of 16 residues. The J segment lost 2 bases and the V segment lost 0 bases, leaving 5 bases of the junction unmatched. Per germline, CDR1 LGHNA and CDR2 YNFKEQ. Here the CDR3 DNA reads TGTGCCAGCAGCCAAGATAGGGCTAGCGGGGCCTACGAGCAGTACTTC. This sequence encodes CASSQDRASGAYEQYF.

This clone was recorded a few times. The V call is TRBV6-1, the J call TRBJ2-3; D perhaps matches TRBD2 (5 bases). Germline V lookup: CDR1 MNHNS, CDR2 SASEGT. The CDR3 sequence is 14 residues long. V gave up 4 bases and J gave up 2 bases, with 10 bases separating them. The CDR3: CASSGRTFTDTQYF. The CDR3 coding sequence is TGTGCCAGCAGTGGGAGGACTTTCACAGATACGCAGTATTTT.

V is TRBV11-2 and J is TRBJ1-2, with 7 bases fitting TRBD1. Per the germline V gene, CDR1 is SGHAT and CDR2 is FQNNGV. This CDR3 has 13 residues. Unmatched junction bases numbered 5, after V lost 5 bases and J lost 5 bases. The CDR3: CASSPTTGYGYTF. CDR3 in DNA: TGTGCCAGCAGCCCAACGACAGGGTATGGCTACACCTTC.

On this clone itself: The same CDR3 can be traced to other DNA sequences in this sample. V is TRBV7-2 and J is TRBJ2-3; no reliable D call. This CDR3 is built from 12 residues. Germline V gene sequence: CDR1 SGHTA, CDR2 FQGNSA. Trimming removed 4 bases at V and 6 bases at J, with 8 bases between. The DNA of the CDR3 is TGTGCCAGCAGCTCATCTAGGGATACGCAGTATTTT. Protein product: CASSSSRDTQYF.

This clone appeared a few times. V gene TRBV4-2 combines with J gene TRBJ1-2; possibly TRBD1 for D (5 bases). The CDR3 runs to 15 residues. Germline V gene data show CDR1 as LGHNA and CDR2 as YNFKEQ. Between the trimmed V and J ends, which lost 0 bases and 6 bases, there was a span of 14 bases. The CDR3 reads CASSQDGASRNGYTF. Written as DNA, the CDR3 is TGTGCCAGCAGCCAAGATGGGGCGTCTAGAAATGGCTACACCTTC.

The rearrangement uses TRBV18 and TRBJ2-1, with D unresolved. CDR1 and CDR2 from the germline V gene are KGHSH and LQKENI. Deletions cut 5 bases from V and 5 bases from J, with 25 bases between. This CDR3 is built from 18 residues. The CDR3 region is CASSSLEYARPINNEQFF. CDR3 nucleotide sequence: TGTGCCAGCTCATCGCTTGAATATGCGAGGCCGATCAACAATGAGCAGTTCTTC. The complete variable domain, with remaining parts taken from reference TRBV18 and TRBJ2-1, reads NAGVMQNPRHLVRRRGQEARLRCSPMKGHSHVYWYRQLPEEGLKFMVYLQKENIIDESGMPKERFSAEFPKEGPSILRIQQVVRGDSAAYFCASSSLEYARPINNEQFFGPGTRLTVL.

The rearrangement links TRBV27 to TRBJ2-3, with D possibly being TRBD1 (6 bases). Germline V gene lookup returns CDR1 MNHEY and CDR2 SMNVEV (reference sequence). The CDR3 covers 14 residues. Trimming took 5 bases from V and 6 from J, leaving 15 bases between them. The CDR3: CASSRQGRADTQYF. The CDR3 nucleotides read TGTGCCAGCAGTCGCCAGGGGAGAGCGGATACGCAGTATTTT.

CDR3: CASSIYRDLSSYEQYF. The CDR3 bases are TGTGCCAGCAGCATCTACCGGGACTTAAGCTCCTACGAGCAGTACTTC. The chain combines TRBV13 with TRBJ2-5; D perhaps matches TRBD2 (6 bases). The end of the DNA fits TRBJ2-7 better, so the J call may be wrong. The germline gives CDR1 PRHDT, CDR2 FYEKMQ (reference sequence). This CDR3 has 16 residues.

The chain employs TRBV9 and TRBJ1-2; the D is unclear. The germline V and J ends were trimmed by 0 bases and 2 bases, with 11 bases remaining between them. Germline assignment: CDR1 SGDLS and CDR2 YYNGEE. CDR3 length equals 15 residues. The CDR3 DNA is TGTGCCAGCAGCGTAGGAGCCCACCTGAACTATGGCTACACCTTC. This translates into CASSVGAHLNYGYTF.

The CDR3 loop is CATSPDRGFPNYGYTF. CDR3 nucleotide sequence: TGTGCCACCAGCCCTGACAGGGGGTTTCCTAACTATGGCTACACCTTC. This chain connects TRBV15 to TRBJ1-2; 9 positions agree with TRBD1. Germline CDR1 and CDR2: LNHNV and YYDKDF (reference sequence). The CDR3 runs to 16 residues. The V gene end was trimmed by 5 bases and the J gene end by 0 bases; junction bases not matched to a gene: 7. Supplemented by reference TRBV15 and TRBJ1-2, the full variable domain reads DAMVIQNPRYQVTQFGKPVTLSCSQTLNHNVMYWYQQKSSQAPKLLFHYYDKDFNNEADTPDNFQSRRPNTSFCFLDIRSPGLGDTAMYLCATSPDRGFPNYGYTFGSGTRLTVV.

In this sample, this clone turned up a few times. V usage is TRBV7-2 and J usage is TRBJ1-6; the D gene is possibly TRBD1 (5 bases). Germline values: CDR1 SGHTA, CDR2 FQGNSA. This CDR3 has 17 amino acids. V lost 5 bases, J lost 3 bases, and 17 bases lay in between. The CDR3 coding sequence is TGTGCCAGCAGCCCCGGGGGGGTCACTATCTATAATTCACCCCTCCACTTT. Protein sequence: CASSPGGVTIYNSPLHF.

The V gene is TRBV7-9, the J gene TRBJ2-5, with D tentatively TRBD1 (5 bases). This CDR3 comprises 15 residues. With 4 bases removed from V and 5 bases from J, the gap between germline ends came to 17 bases. The germline V gene has CDR1 SEHNR and CDR2 FQNEAQ (reference sequence). The CDR3 loop reads CASSSYYTGFETQYF. The CDR3 DNA sequence: TGTGCCAGCAGCTCCTACTACACAGGCTTTGAGACCCAGTACTTC. Together with reference TRBV7-9 and TRBJ2-5, the CDR3 gives the full variable domain: DTGVSQNPRHKITKRGQNVTFRCDPISEHNRLYWYRQTLGQGPEFLTYFQNEAQLEKSRLLSDRFSAERPKGSFSTLEIQRTEQGDSAMYLCASSSYYTGFETQYFGPGTRLLVL.

The J gene is TRBJ2-5, the V gene TRBV4-3, with 8 nucleotides matching TRBD2. Unmatched junction bases numbered 19, after V lost 0 bases and J lost 4 bases. Germline V gene sequence: CDR1 LGHNA, CDR2 YSLEER. The CDR3 loop spans 20 amino acids. CDR3 residues: CASSQDPAGESAGWGETQYF. The CDR3, as DNA: TGCGCCAGCAGCCAAGACCCAGCGGGAGAATCGGCAGGGTGGGGAGAGACCCAGTACTTC.

The rearrangement joins TRBV7-3 to TRBJ2-3, with 7 bases that match TRBD2. The trim removed 5 bases at V and 3 bases at J, leaving 5 bases unmatched. Germline V gene data show CDR1 as SGHTA and CDR2 as FQGTGA. This CDR3 spans 14 amino acids. The CDR3 DNA reads TGTGCCAGCAGCCAGGGACTATCAACAGATACGCAGTATTTT. Its protein product is CASSQGLSTDTQYF. Filled out from reference TRBV7-3 and TRBJ2-3, the complete variable domain reads GAGVSQTPSNKVTEKGKYVELRCDPISGHTALYWYRQSLGQGPEFLIYFQGTGAADDSGLPNDRFFAVRPEGSVSTLKIQRTERGDSAVYLCASSQGLSTDTQYFGPGTRLTVL.